This T cell receptor beta chain was identified in a study of PD-L1 blockade in urothelial cancer. This clone is a singleton in its sample. The CDR3 runs to 13 residues. J was trimmed by 1 base and V by 5 bases; bases with no gene match: 2. Germline CDR1 is SGHAT and CDR2 is FQNNGV. Clones were read by immunoSEQ multiplex PCR, and TCRdb kept only the in-frame ones, dropping some. The sample shows 60,000 to 85,000 clones, roughly 87% of them seen only once. This specimen consisted of PBMCs, obtained around atezolizumab (anti-PD-L1) treatment. This chain connects TRBV11-2 to TRBJ2-7; 7 positions match TRBD2. The origin of this receptor is a woman aged 70-85 years with urothelial cancer. Here the CDR3 reads CASSRGGSYEQYF. For the CDR3, the DNA is TGTGCCAGCAGCCGCGGGGGATCCTACGAGCAGTACTTC.